Below, 10 T cell receptor beta chains from the same sample are listed, as sequenced in a study of blood T cell repertoires in COVID-19. Only in-frame clones appear in the TCRdb table, and some are missing; sequencing was by immunoSEQ multiplex PCR. The sample has 290,000 or so clones; 90% are singletons. Material: PBMCs or T cells enriched from blood (not recorded which). These TCRs come from a young woman with acute COVID-19.

V gene TRBV28 combines with J gene TRBJ2-7, with no clear D. The germline CDR1 and CDR2 sequences are MDHEN and SYDVKM. The CDR3 runs 14 residues. Trimming removed 2 bases at V and 4 bases at J, with 12 bases between. CDR3: CASSLIARLYEQYF. The CDR3 DNA sequence: TGTGCCAGCAGTTTAATCGCTAGATTGTACGAGCAGTACTTC.

The chain employs TRBV7-2 and TRBJ1-5; 8 bases agree with TRBD1. The CDR3 spans 15 residues. Germline trimming cut 5 bases from V and 7 bases from J; bases unmatched to any gene: 10. The germline gives CDR1 SGHTA, CDR2 FQGNSA. The CDR3 loop is CASSTGQGRGQPQHF. The CDR3 region has the DNA TGTGCCAGCAGCACTGGACAGGGCCGCGGCCAGCCCCAGCATTTT.

V usage is TRBV5-1 and J usage is TRBJ2-1; 9 bases align to TRBD2. The CDR3 contains 13 residues. J lost 9 bases, V lost 4 bases, and 5 bases had no gene match. Germline V gene lookup returns CDR1 SGHRS and CDR2 YFSETQ. CDR3 protein: CASSPGTSFEQFF. The CDR3 nucleotides read TGCGCCAGCAGCCCGGGGACTAGCTTTGAGCAGTTCTTC.

The J gene is TRBJ2-6, the V gene TRBV12-3 or TRBV12-4; D unclear. There are 13 residues in the CDR3. Trimming took off 9 bases at V and 1 base at J, with 7 bases between the two ends. DNA of the CDR3: TGTGCCAGTCAGATTTCTGGGGCCAACGTCCTGACTTTC. Its translation: CASQISGANVLTF.

The chain combines TRBV28 with TRBJ2-3, with 8 bases that match TRBD1. This CDR3 region has 17 residues. CDR1 and CDR2 from the germline V gene are MDHEN and SYDVKM. V was pared by 2 bases and J by 5 bases, with 12 bases of the junction left unmatched. The CDR3 reads CASSLGIGSGGGDTQYF. The CDR3 coding sequence is TGTGCCAGCAGTTTAGGGATAGGGTCAGGGGGCGGAGATACGCAGTATTTT.

This clone has just a few counts. The chain's CDR3 is CASSEGQVEQPQHF. The CDR3 coding sequence is TGTGCCAGCAGCGAGGGACAGGTCGAACAGCCCCAGCATTTT. V usage is TRBV9 and J usage is TRBJ1-5; the match to TRBD1 covers 8 bases. The CDR3 is 14 amino acids. V dropped 3 bases and J dropped 7; count of bases not matched to a gene: 6. Per the germline V gene, CDR1 is SGDLS and CDR2 is YYNGEE.

Concerning this clone: The junction departs from germline at one end; a sequencing error may be responsible. The rearrangement uses TRBV18 and TRBJ2-6, with 10 nucleotides matching TRBD1. CDR3 length: 14 residues. The germline CDR1 and CDR2 sequences are KGHSH and LQKENI. For the CDR3, the DNA is TGTGCCAGCTCCCCGGACAGGGGGGTCAACGTCCTGACTTTC. As protein: CASSPDRGVNVLTF.

The chain joins TRBV7-2 to TRBJ1-4; the D is unclear. Germline CDR1 SGHTA, CDR2 FQGNSA. V lost 3 bases and J 7 bases, leaving 12 bases between the germline ends. CDR3 size: 14 residues. The CDR3 bases are TGTGCCAGCAGCTTGGGGAGGGCGTCTGAAAAACTGTTTTTT. It translates to CASSLGRASEKLFF.

This clone was seen a single time. This rearrangement joins TRBV2 to TRBJ2-3, with 12 bases matching TRBD2. Germline-derived CDR1 and CDR2 are SNHLY and FYNNEI. The ends lost 11 bases at V and 4 bases at J; junction bases unmatched: 7. This CDR3 has 14 residues. CDR3 in amino acids: CAGRLAGEPDTQYF. Here the CDR3 DNA reads TGTGCCGGCCGACTAGCGGGAGAGCCAGATACGCAGTATTTT.

The rearrangement uses TRBV7-3 and TRBJ2-7, with 11 nucleotides matching TRBD2. Germline V gives CDR1 SGHTA, CDR2 FQGTGA. The CDR3 spans 15 residues. After removal of 5 bases from V and 2 bases from J, the junction contained 5 bases not matched to a gene. CDR3 in amino acids: CASSLAGGLAYEQYF. CDR3 sequence (DNA): TGTGCCAGCAGCCTAGCGGGGGGCCTTGCCTACGAGCAGTACTTC.